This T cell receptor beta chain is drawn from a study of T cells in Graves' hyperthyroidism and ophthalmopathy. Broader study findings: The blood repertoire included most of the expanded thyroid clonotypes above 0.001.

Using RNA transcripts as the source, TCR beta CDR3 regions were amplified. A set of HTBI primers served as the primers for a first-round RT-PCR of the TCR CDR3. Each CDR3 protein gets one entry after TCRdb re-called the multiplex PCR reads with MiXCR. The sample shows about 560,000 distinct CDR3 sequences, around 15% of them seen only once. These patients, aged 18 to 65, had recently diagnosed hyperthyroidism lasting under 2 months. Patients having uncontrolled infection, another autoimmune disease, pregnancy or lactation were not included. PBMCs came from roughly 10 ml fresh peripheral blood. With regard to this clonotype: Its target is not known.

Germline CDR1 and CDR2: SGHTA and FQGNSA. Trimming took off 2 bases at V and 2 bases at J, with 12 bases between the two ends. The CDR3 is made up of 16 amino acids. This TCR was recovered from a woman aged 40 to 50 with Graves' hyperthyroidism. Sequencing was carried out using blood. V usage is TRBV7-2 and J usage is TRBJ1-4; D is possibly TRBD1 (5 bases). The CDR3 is CASSLRAGETNEKLFF. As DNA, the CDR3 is TGTGCCAGCAGCTTAAGGGCGGGGGAGACTAATGAAAAACTGTTTTTT.